This T cell receptor (beta chain) is drawn from a study of T-cell memory formation after mild COVID-19. Study-wide points: Day 15 to 85 contractors were CD4/CD8 balanced; later expanders leaned CD4+. SARS-CoV-2 specificity was not confirmed for second-wave clones peaking on day 37.

The 5'RACE method, run with constant-segment primers, produced TCR alpha and TCR beta cDNA libraries (carrying sample barcodes and UMIs). TCRdb recomputed calls from the 5' RACE reads with MiXCR, one row per CDR3 protein. The sample records a few hundred thousand distinct CDR3 sequences, roughly 21% being singletons. About this clonotype itself: Antigen unknown.

The CDR3 loop spans 12 amino acids. Germline CDR1 and CDR2: GTSNPN and SVGIG (reference sequence). Trimming stripped 3 bases from V and 11 bases from J, with 16 bases between. The sequencing sample was made of PBMCs or a T cell subset sorted from them (not recorded which). The clonotype originates from an adult woman who had mild COVID-19 (a few samples of this study predate the infection). Cell type and time point are not known. The chain carries TRBV30 and TRBJ1-2; D not certain. The CDR3 here is CAWRQPGLTYTF. CDR3 nucleotides: TGTGCCTGGAGGCAACCGGGCCTAACTTACACCTTC. The full variable domain, in which reference TRBV30 and TRBJ1-2 provide the parts outside the CDR3, is SQTIHQWPATLVQPVGSPLSLECTVEGTSNPNLYWYRQAAGRGLQLLFYSVGIGQISSEVPQNLSASRPQDRQFILSSKKLLLSDSGFYLCAWRQPGLTYTFGSGTRLTVV.